This T cell receptor (beta chain) came from a study of T cell responses to AZD1222 COVID-19 vaccine. Across the study: Pooling covered second doses at about 4 or about 12 weeks. Regarding the study as a whole: Among vaccine-associated CD4 TCRs, coverage spanned spike, with dominance at 160-218 and 743-854. The study identified only a handful of AZD1222 recipients as seropositive at baseline. Repertoires were sampled only after the peak T cell response.

Data came from immunoSEQ multiplex PCR; TCRdb stores just in-frame clones and leaves some out. The table includes 90,000 to 150,000 clones, about nine tenths detected once. CDR1 and CDR2 (germline): LGHDT, YNNKEL (reference sequence). The CDR3 totals 15 residues. J was trimmed by 5 bases and V by 5 bases; bases with no gene match: 10. As for this clone: The antigen remains unidentified.

V is TRBV3-1 (or the pseudogene TRBV3-2) and J is TRBJ2-3; 7 positions agree with TRBD2. This clonotype originated in an adult in good health. The sequences come from peripheral blood, collected on day 0 of AZD1222 vaccination. This chain's CDR3 is CASSSRAGVVDTQYF. CDR3 sequence (DNA): TGTGCCAGCAGCTCAAGGGCGGGAGTAGTAGATACGCAGTATTTT.